This TCR beta chain was captured in a study of blood T cell repertoires in COVID-19. Study context: T cells, B-cell-depleted T cells, or PBMCs supplied cDNA or gDNA.

Produced via immunoSEQ multiplex PCR; TCRdb's table is partial and in-frame only. This sample has 300,000 to 500,000 clones, with around 87% found just once. Participant-reported clinical history was the basis for cohort assignment. This receptor was obtained from a woman younger than 45 with acute COVID-19. The material sequenced was PBMCs or T cells enriched from blood (not recorded which).

CDR3 bases: TGTGCCAGCAGCTTAACCGGGGGGGCGCCCACTGAAGCTTTCTTT. Translation gives CASSLTGGAPTEAFF. V gene TRBV7-3 combines with J gene TRBJ1-1; tentatively, D is TRBD1 (6 bases). V was cut by 0 bases and J by 4 bases, with 12 bases left in between. CDR1 and CDR2 (germline): SGHTA, FQGTGA. The CDR3 covers 15 residues.